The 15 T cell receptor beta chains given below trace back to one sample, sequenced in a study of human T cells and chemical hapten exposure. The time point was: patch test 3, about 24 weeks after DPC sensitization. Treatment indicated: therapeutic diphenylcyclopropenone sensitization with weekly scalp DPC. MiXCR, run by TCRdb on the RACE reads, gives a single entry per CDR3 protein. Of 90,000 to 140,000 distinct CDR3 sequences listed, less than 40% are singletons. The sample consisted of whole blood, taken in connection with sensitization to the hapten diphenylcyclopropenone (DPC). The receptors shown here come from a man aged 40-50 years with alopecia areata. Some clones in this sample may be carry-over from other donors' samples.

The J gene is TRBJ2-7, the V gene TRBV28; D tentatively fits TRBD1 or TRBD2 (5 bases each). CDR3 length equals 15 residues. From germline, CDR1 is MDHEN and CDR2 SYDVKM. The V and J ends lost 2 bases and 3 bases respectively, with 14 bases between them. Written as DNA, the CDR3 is TGTGCCAGCAGTTTACCCGGGACGGGAATCTACGAGCAGTACTTC. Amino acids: CASSLPGTGIYEQYF.

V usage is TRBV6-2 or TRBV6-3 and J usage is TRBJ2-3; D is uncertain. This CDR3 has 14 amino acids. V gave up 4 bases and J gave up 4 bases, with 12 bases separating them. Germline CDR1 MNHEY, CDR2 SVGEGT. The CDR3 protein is CASSWLARSDTQYF. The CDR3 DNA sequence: TGTGCCAGCAGTTGGTTGGCGAGGTCAGATACGCAGTATTTT.

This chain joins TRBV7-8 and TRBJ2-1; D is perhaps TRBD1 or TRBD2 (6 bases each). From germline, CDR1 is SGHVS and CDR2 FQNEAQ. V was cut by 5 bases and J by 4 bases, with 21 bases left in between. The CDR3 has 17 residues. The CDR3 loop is CASSPSRRGRGYNEQFF. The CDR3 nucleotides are TGTGCCAGCAGCCCCTCCCGGAGGGGGAGAGGGTACAATGAGCAGTTCTTC. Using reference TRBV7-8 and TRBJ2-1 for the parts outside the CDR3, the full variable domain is GAGVSQSPRYKVAKRGQDVALRCDPISGHVSLFWYQQALGQGPEFLTYFQNEAQLDKSGLPSDRFFAERPEGSVSTLKIQRTQQEDSAVYLCASSPSRRGRGYNEQFFGPGTRLTVL.

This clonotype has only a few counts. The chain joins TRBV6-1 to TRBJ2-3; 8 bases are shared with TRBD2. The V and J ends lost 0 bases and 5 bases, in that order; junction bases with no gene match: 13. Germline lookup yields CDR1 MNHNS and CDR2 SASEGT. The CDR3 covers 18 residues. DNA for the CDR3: TGTGCCAGCAGTGAAGCCCACTTATCAGCGGGGGCCGGAGATACGCAGTATTTT. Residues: CASSEAHLSAGAGDTQYF.

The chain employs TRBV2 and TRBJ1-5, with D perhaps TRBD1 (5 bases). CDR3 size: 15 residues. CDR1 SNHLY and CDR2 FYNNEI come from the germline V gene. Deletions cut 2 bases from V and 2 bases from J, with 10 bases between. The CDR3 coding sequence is TGTGCCAGCAGTGAAACAGGTTTAGGCAATCAGCCCCAGCATTTT. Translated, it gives CASSETGLGNQPQHF.

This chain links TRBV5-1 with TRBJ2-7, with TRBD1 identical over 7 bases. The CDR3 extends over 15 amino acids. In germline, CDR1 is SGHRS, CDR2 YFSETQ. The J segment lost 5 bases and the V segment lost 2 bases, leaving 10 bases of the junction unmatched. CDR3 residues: CASSFRGGAGDEQYV. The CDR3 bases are TGCGCCAGCAGCTTTAGAGGGGGCGCCGGGGACGAGCAGTACGTC.

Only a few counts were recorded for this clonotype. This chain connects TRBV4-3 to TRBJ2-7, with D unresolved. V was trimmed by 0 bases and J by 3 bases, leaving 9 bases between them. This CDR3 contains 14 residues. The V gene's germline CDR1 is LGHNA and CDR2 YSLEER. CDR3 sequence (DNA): TGCGCCAGCAGCCAAGAGACTCTTAACTACGAGCAGTACTTC. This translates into CASSQETLNYEQYF.

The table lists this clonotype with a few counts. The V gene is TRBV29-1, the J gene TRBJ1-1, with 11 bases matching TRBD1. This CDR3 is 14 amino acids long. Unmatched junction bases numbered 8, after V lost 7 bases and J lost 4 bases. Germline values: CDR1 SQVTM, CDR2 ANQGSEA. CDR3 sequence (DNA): TGCAGCGCGGGACCGGACAGGGGGCTCACTGAAGCTTTCTTT. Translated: CSAGPDRGLTEAFF.

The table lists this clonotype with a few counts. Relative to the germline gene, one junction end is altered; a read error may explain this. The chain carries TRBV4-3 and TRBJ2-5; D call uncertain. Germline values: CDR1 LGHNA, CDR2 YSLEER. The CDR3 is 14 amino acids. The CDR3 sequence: CASSQDLSQGTQYF. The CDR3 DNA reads TGCGCCAGCAGCCAAGATCTGAGTCAAGGGACCCAGTACTTC.

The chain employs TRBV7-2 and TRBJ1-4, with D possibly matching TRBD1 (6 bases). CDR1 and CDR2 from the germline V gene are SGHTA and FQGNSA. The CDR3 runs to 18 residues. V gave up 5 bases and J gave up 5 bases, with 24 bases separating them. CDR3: CASSVNGGGSSLNEKLFF. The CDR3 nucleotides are TGTGCCAGCAGCGTCAACGGGGGGGGCTCATCCCTGAATGAAAAACTGTTTTTT.

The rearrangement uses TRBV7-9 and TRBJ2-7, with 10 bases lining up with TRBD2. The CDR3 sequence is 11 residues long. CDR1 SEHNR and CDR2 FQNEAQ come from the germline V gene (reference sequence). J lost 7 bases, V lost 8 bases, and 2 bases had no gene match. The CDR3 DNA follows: TGTGCCAGCGGACTAGCGGAAGAGCAGTACTTC. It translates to CASGLAEEQYF.

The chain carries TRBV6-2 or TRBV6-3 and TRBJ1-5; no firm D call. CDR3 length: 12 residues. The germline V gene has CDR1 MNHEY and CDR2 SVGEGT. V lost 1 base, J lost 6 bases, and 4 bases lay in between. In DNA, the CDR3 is TGTGCCAGCAGTTACTTGAGTCAGCCCCAGCATTTT. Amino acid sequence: CASSYLSQPQHF.

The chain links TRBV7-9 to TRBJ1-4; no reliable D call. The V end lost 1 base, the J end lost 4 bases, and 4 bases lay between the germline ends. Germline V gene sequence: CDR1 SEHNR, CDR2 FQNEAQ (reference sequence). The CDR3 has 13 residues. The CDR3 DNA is TGTGCCAGCAGCTTAGGGGGTAATGAAAAACTGTTTTTT. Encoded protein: CASSLGGNEKLFF.

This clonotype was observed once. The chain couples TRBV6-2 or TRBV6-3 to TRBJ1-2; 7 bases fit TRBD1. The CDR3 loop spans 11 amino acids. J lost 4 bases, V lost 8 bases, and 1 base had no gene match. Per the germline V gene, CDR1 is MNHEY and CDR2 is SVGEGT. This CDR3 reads CASGDSYGYTF. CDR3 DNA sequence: TGTGCCAGCGGGGACAGCTATGGCTACACCTTC.

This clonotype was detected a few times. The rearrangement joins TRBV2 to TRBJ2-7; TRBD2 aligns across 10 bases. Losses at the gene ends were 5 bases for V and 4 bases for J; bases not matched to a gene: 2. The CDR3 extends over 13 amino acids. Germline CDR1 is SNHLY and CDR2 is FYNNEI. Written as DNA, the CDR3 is TGTGCCAGCAGTCTTAGCGGGGGGTACGAGCAGTACGTC. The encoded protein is CASSLSGGYEQYV.